The clone carrying this TCR beta chain was counted at least ten times. The data belong to a study of tumor and adjacent non-tumor tissue in lung cancer. Turning to the study itself: On average, productive TCRbeta reads reached around 4 million per sample.

The template was RNA from unsorted bulk tissue. This non-tumor lung sample came from over 3 cm beyond the tumor edge. Newly diagnosed lung cancer patients had thoracic surgery in China, August–late 2014, without prior chemotherapy. A modified ARM-PCR protocol with three rounds of nested PCR amplified TCRbeta. TCRdb re-called the multiplex PCR reads with MiXCR, one entry per CDR3 protein. The table records around 75,000 distinct CDR3 sequences, nearly 70% of them present only once. Sequenced sample: distant non-tumor lung tissue. The origin of this receptor is a woman between 50 and 59 years old with non-small cell lung cancer.

The CDR3 nucleotides read TGCAGTGCTAGAGATCCGTGGGCTAGGGTCTACACCTTC. Protein sequence: CSARDPWARVYTF. V gene TRBV20-1 combines with J gene TRBJ1-2; no firm D call. Germline V gives CDR1 DFQATT, CDR2 SNEGSKA (reference sequence). This CDR3 has 13 amino acids. Trimming left V 0 bases short and J 10 bases short, with 15 bases between.